A single sample is the source of the 30 T cell receptor beta chains below, sequenced in a study of cytotoxic CD8 clonotypes in ibrutinib-treated CLL. Using immunoSEQ multiplex PCR, the repertoire was profiled, and TCRdb retains in-frame clones only, with some absent. Here the sample spans about 27,000 clones, over 75% being singletons. Specimen: PBMCs, collected after 24 months of ibrutinib treatment. Source of these receptors: a human donor with chronic lymphocytic leukemia.

The chain employs TRBV27 and TRBJ2-7; D remains ambiguous. Trimming removed 6 bases from V and 1 base from J, with 10 bases in between. The length of the CDR3 is 13 residues. CDR1 MNHEY and CDR2 SMNVEV come from the germline V gene (reference sequence). CDR3 sequence (DNA): TGTGCCAGCAGCCGGGCTCAATCCTACGAGCAGTACTTC. It encodes CASSRAQSYEQYF.

The chain recombines TRBV27 with TRBJ2-2; tentatively, D is TRBD1 (5 bases). V was trimmed by 4 bases and J by 8 bases, leaving 8 bases between them. Germline CDR1 MNHEY, CDR2 SMNVEV (reference sequence). The CDR3 contains 12 residues. The CDR3, as DNA: TGTGCCAGCAGTTGGGGCTTGGGGGAGCTGTTTTTT. This encodes CASSWGLGELFF.

The V and J genes are TRBV10-1 and TRBJ1-1; D gene unclear. Trimming stripped 3 bases from V and 2 bases from J, with 16 bases between. This CDR3 is built from 16 residues. Germline V lookup: CDR1 WNHNN, CDR2 SYGVQD (reference sequence). CDR3 loop: CASSEGRASSNTEAFF. CDR3 nucleotide sequence: TGCGCCAGCAGTGAAGGTAGGGCTTCCTCCAACACTGAAGCTTTCTTT.

This chain links TRBV25-1 with TRBJ2-7, with a possible D match to TRBD2 (6 bases). The V gene's germline CDR1 is MGHDK and CDR2 SYGVNS. The V gene lost 3 bases and the J gene lost 1 base, with 10 bases spanning the gap. CDR3 length: 14 amino acids. As DNA, the CDR3 is TGTGCCAGCAGTGATAACCTAGCGTCCTACGAGCAGTACTTC. It encodes CASSDNLASYEQYF.

J is TRBJ1-6 and V is TRBV9, with D possibly being TRBD1 (6 bases). Germline V gives CDR1 SGDLS, CDR2 YYNGEE. CDR3 length: 14 amino acids. Trimming cost V 2 bases and J 5 bases, with 8 bases left between them. The CDR3 DNA is TGTGCCAGCAGCGTTGGACAGAATAATTCACCCCTCCACTTT. It is translated as CASSVGQNNSPLHF. Filled out from reference TRBV9 and TRBJ1-6, the complete variable domain reads DSGVTQTPKHLITATGQRVTLRCSPRSGDLSVYWYQQSLDQGLQFLIQYYNGEERAKGNILERFSAQQFPDLHSELNLSSLELGDSALYFCASSVGQNNSPLHFGNGTRLTVT.

Notes on this clone: One junction end disagrees with the germline gene, perhaps due to a read error. This chain links TRBV7-7 with TRBJ2-1; D is uncertain. Germline lookup yields CDR1 SSHAT and CDR2 FNYEAQ (reference sequence). The CDR3 has 15 residues. The DNA of the CDR3 is TGTGCTAGCAGCTTACTGGTATCAAGGGACAATGAGCAGTTCTTC. Its translation is CASSLLVSRDNEQFF.

This rearrangement joins TRBV19 to TRBJ2-5; 12 bases map to TRBD2. V gave up 3 bases and J gave up 3 bases; unmatched junction bases: 5. Per the germline V gene, CDR1 is LNHDA and CDR2 is SQIVND (reference sequence). This CDR3 has 16 amino acids. CDR3 amino acids: CASSMELAGGEETQYF. In DNA form, the CDR3 reads TGTGCCAGTAGTATGGAACTAGCGGGGGGAGAAGAGACCCAGTACTTC. Variable domain in full (rest from reference TRBV19 and TRBJ2-5): DGGITQSPKYLFRKEGQNVTLSCEQNLNHDAMYWYRQDPGQGLRLIYYSQIVNDFQKGDIAEGYSVSREKKESFPLTVTSAQKNPTAFYLCASSMELAGGEETQYFGPGTRLLVL.

J is TRBJ1-1 and V is TRBV11-2; maybe TRBD1 (5 bases). In germline, CDR1 is SGHAT, CDR2 FQNNGV. The V gene lost 5 bases and the J gene lost 7 bases, with 17 bases spanning the gap. The CDR3 length is 14 residues. The CDR3 loop is CASSLSRGTIEAFF. For the CDR3, the DNA is TGTGCCAGCAGCCTAAGTAGGGGAACAATTGAAGCTTTCTTT.

V and J are TRBV28 and TRBJ2-2; the D is unclear. Trimming left V 10 bases short and J 0 bases short, with 15 bases between. The CDR3 contains 15 residues. In germline, CDR1 is MDHEN, CDR2 SYDVKM. The CDR3 protein is CATLGWMTNTGELFF. The CDR3 region has the DNA TGTGCCACCTTGGGGTGGATGACGAACACCGGGGAGCTGTTTTTT.

V is TRBV7-9 and J is TRBJ1-4, with 9 bases identical to TRBD1. Germline CDR1 SEHNR, CDR2 FQNEAQ (reference sequence). After removal of 4 bases from V and 4 bases from J, the junction contained 10 bases not matched to a gene. The CDR3 runs to 17 residues. The CDR3 sequence: CASSSQGQGPHNEKLFF. The CDR3 DNA reads TGTGCCAGCAGCTCCCAGGGACAGGGCCCACATAATGAAAAACTGTTTTTT.

The chain is built from TRBV6-6 and TRBJ1-5; D is ambiguous. Germline loops: CDR1 MNHNY, CDR2 SVGAGI (reference sequence). Trimming pared 2 bases from V and 5 bases from J, leaving 16 bases between. The CDR3 totals 16 residues. The CDR3 DNA follows: TGTGCCAGCAGTTACGGCCGCCAGGACTGGGATCAGCCCCAGCATTTT. It specifies CASSYGRQDWDQPQHF.

The chain couples TRBV6-4 to TRBJ1-6, with D possibly being TRBD1 (5 bases). CDR1 is MRHNA, CDR2 SNTAGT, per germline. Trimming cost V 6 bases and J 11 bases, with 20 bases left between them. The length of the CDR3 is 15 residues. This CDR3 is CASSSPYGGRAPLHF. The CDR3 DNA sequence: TGTGCCAGCAGCTCCCCCTACGGGGGGAGAGCACCCCTCCACTTT.

J is TRBJ1-2 and V is TRBV6-5; D call uncertain. The CDR3 extends over 13 amino acids. Trimming removed 2 bases from V and 5 bases from J, with 9 bases in between. Germline V lookup: CDR1 MNHEY, CDR2 SVGAGI. As DNA, the CDR3 is TGTGCCAGCAGTTACCGGGGAGGTTATGGCTACACCTTC. Its translation: CASSYRGGYGYTF.

The chain employs TRBV18 and TRBJ2-5; 9 bases agree with TRBD1. The CDR3 has 15 residues. V lost 2 bases to trimming and J lost 5 bases; unmatched junction nucleotides: 6. Germline values: CDR1 KGHSH, CDR2 LQKENI. The CDR3 bases are TGTGCCAGCTCACCAGAAGCGACAGGGGGGGAGACCCAGTACTTC. The encoded protein is CASSPEATGGETQYF.

The chain links TRBV4-1 to TRBJ2-1; weak D call: TRBD1 (5 bases). In germline, CDR1 is MGHRA, CDR2 YSYEKL. CDR3 size: 14 residues. The V end lost 7 bases, the J end lost 7 bases, and 17 bases lay between the germline ends. As DNA, the CDR3 is TGCGCCAGCACCCAGATAGGGGCGTTGAATGAGCAGTTCTTC. Protein product: CASTQIGALNEQFF.

J is TRBJ2-1 and V is TRBV5-1; 9 positions agree with TRBD1. J gave up 4 bases and V 6 bases, and 5 bases lay outside the gene matches. The CDR3 spans 14 residues. The V gene's germline CDR1 is SGHRS and CDR2 YFSETQ. The CDR3 protein is CASTGTGMYNEQFF. The CDR3 DNA is TGCGCCAGCACGGGGACAGGGATGTACAATGAGCAGTTCTTC.

The J gene is TRBJ2-5, the V gene TRBV5-6; 9 bases map to TRBD1. The CDR3 length is 14 residues. Germline trimming cut 2 bases from V and 2 bases from J; bases unmatched to any gene: 1. In germline, CDR1 is SGHDT, CDR2 YYEEEE. CDR3: CASSFGTGQETQYF. The CDR3, as DNA: TGTGCCAGCAGCTTTGGGACAGGGCAAGAGACCCAGTACTTC.

This chain joins TRBV6-1 and TRBJ1-2; D gene unclear. Between the trimmed V and J ends, which lost 8 bases and 7 bases, there was a span of 14 bases. Germline V gene lookup returns CDR1 MNHNS and CDR2 SASEGT. The CDR3 has 12 residues. The CDR3 is CASYWEGGGYTF. CDR3 in DNA: TGTGCCAGCTATTGGGAGGGAGGTGGCTACACCTTC.

The chain recombines TRBV7-8 with TRBJ2-7; 10 bases align to TRBD2. V dropped 4 bases and J dropped 3; count of bases not matched to a gene: 6. The CDR3 totals 15 residues. The germline V gene encodes CDR1 SGHVS and CDR2 FQNEAQ. CDR3 nucleotide sequence: TGTGCCAGCAGCTCTATAAGCGGGGGGGACTACGAGCAGTACTTC. Residues: CASSSISGGDYEQYF. Complete variable domain (other parts from reference TRBV7-8 and TRBJ2-7): GAGVSQSPRYKVAKRGQDVALRCDPISGHVSLFWYQQALGQGPEFLTYFQNEAQLDKSGLPSDRFFAERPEGSVSTLKIQRTQQEDSAVYLCASSSISGGDYEQYFGPGTRLTVT.

This chain connects TRBV7-6 to TRBJ2-2; D may be TRBD1 or TRBD2 (7 bases each). CDR3 size: 16 residues. Germline CDR1 is SGHVS and CDR2 is FNYEAQ. V gave up 0 bases and J gave up 5 bases, with 13 bases separating them. The CDR3: CASSLAPRGGTGELFF. The CDR3 DNA reads TGTGCCAGCAGCTTAGCCCCCAGGGGGGGGACCGGGGAGCTGTTTTTT.

The genes are TRBV6-1 and TRBJ2-7; 7 nucleotides line up with TRBD1. CDR3 length equals 14 residues. Germline CDR1 is MNHNS and CDR2 is SASEGT. V lost 4 bases and J lost 0; bases outside the gene matches: 3. CDR3 amino acids: CASSVDRSSYEQYF. Here the CDR3 DNA reads TGTGCCAGCAGTGTGGACAGGAGCTCCTACGAGCAGTACTTC.

In DNA, the CDR3 is TGCGCCAGCAGTTCTATTGACAGGAGCTCTGGAAACACCATATATTTT. Translation: CASSSIDRSSGNTIYF. This sequence joins TRBV5-1 and TRBJ1-3, with D possibly being TRBD1 (6 bases). Germline loops: CDR1 SGHRS, CDR2 YFSETQ. V lost 5 bases and J 0 bases, leaving 15 bases between the germline ends. This CDR3 region has 16 residues.

V gene TRBV14 combines with J gene TRBJ1-3; D perhaps matches TRBD1 (5 bases). CDR1 and CDR2 (germline): SGHDN, FVKESK. Trimming stripped 0 bases from V and 0 bases from J, with 21 bases between. The CDR3 spans 20 residues. Here the CDR3 reads CASSQDHPIIQESSGNTIYF. The CDR3 nucleotides are TGTGCCAGCAGCCAAGATCACCCAATCATACAGGAGAGCTCTGGAAACACCATATATTTT.

The chain combines TRBV20-1 with TRBJ1-1, with D possibly matching TRBD1 (6 bases). Germline V gene data show CDR1 as DFQATT and CDR2 as SNEGSKA (reference sequence). Trimming removed 6 bases from V and 11 bases from J, with 16 bases in between. The CDR3 length is 11 residues. In DNA, the CDR3 is TGCAGTGCCCCGAGGGGGGGTAGGGCTTTCTTT. It specifies CSAPRGGRAFF.

The chain uses TRBV7-9 and TRBJ1-2, with a possible D match to TRBD1 (6 bases). CDR3 length: 14 amino acids. The germline CDR1 and CDR2 sequences are SEHNR and FQNEAQ (reference sequence). V was trimmed by 4 bases and J by 4 bases, leaving 13 bases between them. The DNA of the CDR3 is TGTGCCAGCAGCTCAACAGGGCATTTCTATGGCTACACCTTC. Translating it yields CASSSTGHFYGYTF.

In the case of this clone: The identical CDR3 is also encoded by other nucleotide sequences in the sample. V and J are TRBV5-1 and TRBJ2-1, with TRBD2 matching 7 bases. V dropped 0 bases and J dropped 6; count of bases not matched to a gene: 3. The germline gives CDR1 SGHRS, CDR2 YFSETQ. This CDR3 region has 14 residues. This chain's CDR3 is CASSLVGGGNEQFF. CDR3 bases: TGCGCCAGCAGCTTGGTCGGCGGGGGCAATGAGCAGTTCTTC.

The chain employs TRBV6-1 and TRBJ2-6; D might be TRBD1 (5 bases). Trimming removed 7 bases from V and 4 bases from J, with 11 bases in between. This CDR3 contains 14 residues. Germline CDR1 and CDR2: MNHNS and SASEGT. The CDR3 region has the DNA TGTGCCAGCACTAAGGGGTTGGGGGCCAACGTCCTGACTTTC. Translation: CASTKGLGANVLTF.

The V call is TRBV19, the J call TRBJ1-6, with 7 bases identical to TRBD1. Germline V CDR1 and CDR2: LNHDA, SQIVND (reference sequence). The CDR3 sequence is 17 residues long. Germline trimming cut 0 bases from V and 6 bases from J; bases unmatched to any gene: 8. CDR3 nucleotide sequence: TGTGCCAGTAGTATAGACGGCAGGGGGACCACTAATTCACCCCTCCACTTT. This gives the protein CASSIDGRGTTNSPLHF.

V and J are TRBV30 and TRBJ1-1; possibly TRBD1 for D (5 bases). The CDR3 is 14 amino acids. Germline CDR1 reads GTSNPN; CDR2 reads SVGIG (reference sequence). The V end was cut by 6 bases, the J end by 3 bases, with 17 bases between. CDR3 residues: CACLAGSGYTEAFF. The CDR3 region has the DNA TGTGCCTGTTTGGCAGGTTCAGGGTACACTGAAGCTTTCTTT.

The gene calls are TRBV11-2 and TRBJ2-1, with D tentatively TRBD1 (5 bases). The V gene's germline CDR1 is SGHAT and CDR2 FQNNGV. CDR3 size: 15 residues. Trimming removed 5 bases from V and 4 bases from J, with 15 bases in between. CDR3 in amino acids: CASSPRQKSYNEQFF. The CDR3 DNA sequence: TGTGCCAGCAGCCCGAGACAGAAAAGTTACAATGAGCAGTTCTTC.